The rows below give T cell receptor beta chains drawn from one sample of a study of Ad26.COV2.S vaccination and SARS-CoV-2 variants. Sequencing was performed with immunoSEQ multiplex PCR; in TCRdb, only in-frame clones are kept and a portion is missing. The sample includes about 380,000 clones, about four fifths of them seen just once. Sequencing was performed on peripheral blood, taken in a trial of Ad26.COV2.S vaccine versus placebo. All receptors come from a person between 18 and 59 years old who received the Ad26.COV2.S COVID-19 vaccine or a placebo. CDR3s include the opening cysteine and the closing phenylalanine or tryptophan. The order of the fields is V gene, D gene, J gene, clone size, CDR3 DNA, CDR3 protein. The D gene is left open where the match is weak. Some rows have no size entry. The others give once, few or many, or a class for an expanded clone.

v_call: TRBV5-1
d_call: .
j_call: TRBJ2-3
clone_size: .
cdr3_nt: TGCGCCAGCAGCTTGGCCTTAGGAAGCACAGATACGCAGTATTTT
cdr3_aa: CASSLALGSTDTQYF

v_call: TRBV11-2
d_call: .
j_call: TRBJ2-5
clone_size: .
cdr3_nt: TGTGCCAGCAGCTTCCTACGGGAGACCCAGTACTTC
cdr3_aa: CASSFLRETQYF

v_call: TRBV7-6
d_call: .
j_call: TRBJ2-3
clone_size: .
cdr3_nt: TGTGCCAGCAGCCCACAGCTAACTCCGCAGTATTTT
cdr3_aa: CASSPQLTPQYF

v_call: TRBV5-1
d_call: TRBD2
j_call: TRBJ2-7
clone_size: .
cdr3_nt: TGCGCCAGCAGCCCCCGACTAGCCTACTCCTACGAGCAGTACTTC
cdr3_aa: CASSPRLAYSYEQYF

v_call: TRBV5-6
d_call: .
j_call: TRBJ2-7
clone_size: .
cdr3_nt: TGTGCCAGCAGCTGGGCCGGGGTATCCTACGAGCAGTACTTC
cdr3_aa: CASSWAGVSYEQYF

v_call: TRBV15
d_call: .
j_call: TRBJ2-7
clone_size: .
cdr3_nt: TGTGCCACCAGCAGAGATCTGGGCGAGCAGTACTTC
cdr3_aa: CATSRDLGEQYF

v_call: TRBV5-1
d_call: TRBD1
j_call: TRBJ1-3
clone_size: .
cdr3_nt: TGCGCCAGCAGCTTACTGACAGGGGACTCTGGAAACACCATATATTTT
cdr3_aa: CASSLLTGDSGNTIYF

v_call: TRBV28
d_call: .
j_call: TRBJ1-1
clone_size: .
cdr3_nt: TGTGCCAGCCAACGGGGGGCGGTCACTGAAGCTTTCTTT
cdr3_aa: CASQRGAVTEAFF

v_call: TRBV6-5
d_call: .
j_call: TRBJ2-7
clone_size: .
cdr3_nt: TGTGCCAGCAGTTCTACCCCTCCGACAGGTGGTCGCGAGCAGTACTTC
cdr3_aa: CASSSTPPTGGREQYF

v_call: TRBV4-3
d_call: .
j_call: TRBJ1-4
clone_size: .
cdr3_nt: TGCGCCAGCAGCCAAGACAGGGGTGAAAAACTGTTTTTT
cdr3_aa: CASSQDRGEKLFF

v_call: TRBV12-5
d_call: .
j_call: TRBJ2-2
clone_size: .
cdr3_nt: TGTGCTAGTGGTTTGCCAGGGGGGGTACTCACCGGGGAGCTGTTTTTT
cdr3_aa: CASGLPGGVLTGELFF

v_call: TRBV6-5
d_call: .
j_call: TRBJ1-4
clone_size: .
cdr3_nt: TGTGCCAGCAGCTTCCTCGGGCGGGGTGAAAAACTGTTTTTT
cdr3_aa: CASSFLGRGEKLFF

v_call: TRBV19
d_call: TRBD2
j_call: TRBJ2-7
clone_size: .
cdr3_nt: TGTGCCAGTAGAAATAGCGGGAGGCAGGGCGAGCAGTACTTC
cdr3_aa: CASRNSGRQGEQYF

v_call: TRBV7-2
d_call: .
j_call: TRBJ2-1
clone_size: few
cdr3_nt: TGTGCCAGCCGCGCCGGGGGACCCCCCACTAATGAGCAGTTCTTC
cdr3_aa: CASRAGGPPTNEQFF

v_call: TRBV6-5
d_call: TRBD2
j_call: TRBJ2-5
clone_size: .
cdr3_nt: TGTGCCAGCAGTTACGTGGCTAGCGGGGGAGAGACCCAGTACTTC
cdr3_aa: CASSYVASGGETQYF

v_call: TRBV19
d_call: TRBD1
j_call: TRBJ1-3
clone_size: few
cdr3_nt: TGTGCCAGTAGTATGGGGACAGGCGGCCCCCGCTCTGGAAACACCATATATTTT
cdr3_aa: CASSMGTGGPRSGNTIYF

v_call: TRBV7-2
d_call: .
j_call: TRBJ1-3
clone_size: .
cdr3_nt: TGTGCCAGCAGCTTATATGGAAACACCATATATTTT
cdr3_aa: CASSLYGNTIYF

v_call: TRBV24-1
d_call: .
j_call: TRBJ1-2
clone_size: .
cdr3_nt: TGTGCCACCAGTCTCGATGGGTATGGCTACACCTTC
cdr3_aa: CATSLDGYGYTF

v_call: TRBV6-1
d_call: .
j_call: TRBJ1-2
clone_size: .
cdr3_nt: TGTGCCAGCAGTGATGGGTTCGGGGGCCCTAACTATGGCTACACCTTC
cdr3_aa: CASSDGFGGPNYGYTF

v_call: TRBV27
d_call: TRBD2
j_call: TRBJ2-1
clone_size: .
cdr3_nt: TGTGCCAGCAGCCAAGGGACTAGCGGGGAGGGTGAGCAGTTCTTC
cdr3_aa: CASSQGTSGEGEQFF

v_call: TRBV4-2
d_call: .
j_call: TRBJ2-3
clone_size: .
cdr3_nt: TGTGCCAGCAGCCGCGGGACGAAAGGCCCAGATACGCAGTATTTT
cdr3_aa: CASSRGTKGPDTQYF

v_call: TRBV27
d_call: .
j_call: TRBJ1-1
clone_size: few
cdr3_nt: TGTGCCAGCAGCAAGGGGGGGCGGAACACTGAAGCTTTCTTT
cdr3_aa: CASSKGGRNTEAFF

v_call: TRBV7-2
d_call: .
j_call: TRBJ2-3
clone_size: .
cdr3_nt: TGTGCCAGCAGCTTGTCGGTATCAGATACGCAGTATTTT
cdr3_aa: CASSLSVSDTQYF

v_call: TRBV7-7
d_call: TRBD1
j_call: TRBJ2-5
clone_size: .
cdr3_nt: TGTGCCAGCAGCTCGGACAGGGGTGAGACCCAGTACTTC
cdr3_aa: CASSSDRGETQYF

v_call: TRBV25-1
d_call: .
j_call: TRBJ2-3
clone_size: .
cdr3_nt: TGTGCCAGCAGTCACCAGGGTCGGTCAGATACGCAGTATTTT
cdr3_aa: CASSHQGRSDTQYF

v_call: TRBV4-1
d_call: .
j_call: TRBJ1-6
clone_size: few
cdr3_nt: TGCGCCAGCAGCCAAGATATCCTGGTTAATTCACCCCTCCACTTT
cdr3_aa: CASSQDILVNSPLHF

v_call: TRBV23-1
d_call: .
j_call: TRBJ2-1
clone_size: .
cdr3_nt: TGCGCCAGCAGCCAGGCGGTAGTTTTCTACAATGAGCAGTTCTTC
cdr3_aa: CASSQAVVFYNEQFF

v_call: TRBV4-1
d_call: TRBD1
j_call: TRBJ1-2
clone_size: few
cdr3_nt: TGCGCCAGCAGCCCAGGGACAGGACCTTATAGTGGCTACACCTTC
cdr3_aa: CASSPGTGPYSGYTF

v_call: TRBV29-1
d_call: TRBD2
j_call: TRBJ2-5
clone_size: once
cdr3_nt: TGCAGCACAATTCCAGCGGGGGGCGGGAAGACCCAGTACTTC
cdr3_aa: CSTIPAGGGKTQYF

v_call: TRBV19
d_call: TRBD1
j_call: TRBJ2-3
clone_size: .
cdr3_nt: TGTGCCAGTGCGGGACAGGAGATCACAGATACGCAGTATTTT
cdr3_aa: CASAGQEITDTQYF

v_call: TRBV19
d_call: .
j_call: TRBJ1-1
clone_size: .
cdr3_nt: TGTGCCAGTCCTACCCCTACTGAAGCTTTCTTT
cdr3_aa: CASPTPTEAFF

v_call: TRBV15
d_call: .
j_call: TRBJ1-3
clone_size: .
cdr3_nt: TGTGCCACCAGCAGAGACCAAACAGGTGGTGGACATTTT
cdr3_aa: CATSRDQTGGGHF

v_call: TRBV29-1
d_call: .
j_call: TRBJ2-3
clone_size: .
cdr3_nt: TGCAGCGTTGATGGGCTAGGGGGGCCCACAGATACGCAGTATTTT
cdr3_aa: CSVDGLGGPTDTQYF

v_call: TRBV5-1
d_call: .
j_call: TRBJ2-1
clone_size: .
cdr3_nt: TGCGCCAGCAGCTTTCGCGGGGGCCACTCCTACAATGAGCAGTTCTTC
cdr3_aa: CASSFRGGHSYNEQFF

v_call: TRBV5-1
d_call: TRBD2
j_call: TRBJ2-5
clone_size: .
cdr3_nt: TGCGCCAGCTATAGCGGGTCCACGCAAGAGACCCAGTACTTC
cdr3_aa: CASYSGSTQETQYF

v_call: TRBV5-4
d_call: .
j_call: TRBJ1-6
clone_size: .
cdr3_nt: TGTGCCAGCAGCTTGGGAAGGGCCTCTGTCAATAATTCACCCCTCCACTTT
cdr3_aa: CASSLGRASVNNSPLHF

v_call: TRBV25-1
d_call: .
j_call: TRBJ2-5
clone_size: .
cdr3_nt: TGTGCCAGCAGTGGGAACAGCGGAGAGACCCAGTACTTC
cdr3_aa: CASSGNSGETQYF

v_call: TRBV6-6
d_call: .
j_call: TRBJ1-4
clone_size: .
cdr3_nt: TGTGCCAGCAGTCCCCGATTAGCCGCTGCAACTAATGAAAAACTGTTTTTT
cdr3_aa: CASSPRLAAATNEKLFF

v_call: TRBV7-9
d_call: TRBD1
j_call: TRBJ2-3
clone_size: .
cdr3_nt: TGTGCCAGCAGCTACAGGGGTGGAGATACGCAGTATTTT
cdr3_aa: CASSYRGGDTQYF

v_call: TRBV6-1
d_call: .
j_call: TRBJ1-1
clone_size: .
cdr3_nt: TGTGCCAGCAGTGAACCCTATGGTACTGAAGCTTTCTTT
cdr3_aa: CASSEPYGTEAFF

v_call: TRBV24-1
d_call: .
j_call: TRBJ1-5
clone_size: .
cdr3_nt: TGTGCCACCAGTGATTTTTGGGTAGATCAGCCCCAGCATTTT
cdr3_aa: CATSDFWVDQPQHF

v_call: TRBV27
d_call: .
j_call: TRBJ2-3
clone_size: .
cdr3_nt: TGTGCCAGCAGCAACAGGCTGACAGATACGCAGTATTTT
cdr3_aa: CASSNRLTDTQYF

v_call: TRBV4-3
d_call: .
j_call: TRBJ2-7
clone_size: many
cdr3_nt: TGCGCCAGCAGCCTTCAACTCCGGGACACCGACGAGCAGTACTTC
cdr3_aa: CASSLQLRDTDEQYF

v_call: TRBV6-2/TRBV6-3
d_call: .
j_call: TRBJ1-1
clone_size: .
cdr3_nt: TGTGCCAGCAGTTTTCGCTCCCAGGGGCGAAAAGAAGCTTTCTTT
cdr3_aa: CASSFRSQGRKEAFF